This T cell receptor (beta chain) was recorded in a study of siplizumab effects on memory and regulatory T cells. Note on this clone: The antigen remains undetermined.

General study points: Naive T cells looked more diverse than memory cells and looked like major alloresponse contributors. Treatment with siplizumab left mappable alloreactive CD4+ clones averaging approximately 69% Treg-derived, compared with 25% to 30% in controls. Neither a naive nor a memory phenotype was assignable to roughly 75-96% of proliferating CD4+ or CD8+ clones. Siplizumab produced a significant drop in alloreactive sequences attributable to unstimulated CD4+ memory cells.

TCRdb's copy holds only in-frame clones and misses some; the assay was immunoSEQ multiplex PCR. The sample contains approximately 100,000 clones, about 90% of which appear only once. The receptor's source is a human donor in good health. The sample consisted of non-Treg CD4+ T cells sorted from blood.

For the CDR3, the DNA is TGCGCCAGCAGCCTGCTAGGGGGAGACGCAGATACGCAGTATTTT. It yields the protein CASSLLGGDADTQYF. The rearrangement joins TRBV4-1 to TRBJ2-3; a possible D gene is TRBD1 (6 bases). The V gene lost 4 bases and the J gene lost 4 bases, with 15 bases spanning the gap. CDR1 MGHRA and CDR2 YSYEKL come from the germline V gene. The CDR3 runs 15 residues.